Below, one T cell receptor (beta chain) is given with its context. The table lists this clone with a few counts. The specificity of this receptor is unknown. There are no base qualities to consult, and no much larger clone falls within one base. The data originate from a study of cytomegalovirus exposure and HLA in healthy donors (TCRdb year 2017). Looking at the study overall: An earlier analysis of roughly 630 of the donors reported 250 to 300 Gb of sequence data and 100 million to 130 million unique TCR beta sequences from some 180 million T cells. An early release that covered fewer than 750 HLA-typed donors contained around 330 gigabases of sequencing data and some 87 million unique TCR sequences. The genetic ancestry cluster associated with self-reported Caucasian donors included about 81% of the roughly 410 genotyped donors. The study aimed to test whether signatures of past pathogen exposure could be identified by cataloging public T cell receptors. The T cell repertoires of around 670 subjects were profiled by immunosequencing and related to cytomegalovirus serostatus. Along with the roughly 710-subject first cohort, a separate validation cohort of over 90 different subjects was used. The study combined high-throughput TCR immunosequencing, statistical association of individual TCRs with disease status, and machine learning to predict cytomegalovirus infection status. In a later analysis, previously published TCR beta repertoires from 666 donors were re-analyzed and high-resolution HLA genotyping was added so that TCR occurrence patterns could be studied. The later analysis used no new phenotypic data to find candidate immune exposures, relying instead on TCR beta sequences and their occurrence across donors. To decide whether each TCR beta V gene segment behaved as functional or pseudogenic, an earlier analysis of fewer than 750 of the donors relied on high-throughput TCR beta sequencing. Donor age, sex, ethnicity and CMV serostatus were collected together with the repertoire data. A later genetic analysis took genome-wide SNP genotypes for about three fifths of the roughly 670 donors and used that subset as a discovery cohort. All discovery cohort repertoires had been generated on a single sequencing platform. Class I and class II HLA loci were covered by the typing at four-digit resolution. The number of donors typed differed by locus, with roughly 620-640 for A, B, C, DRB1 and DQB1, around 500 for DQA1, about 610 for DPA1, and some 450 for DPB1. Several DR-DQ haplotypes were handled as single units for association and clustering because linkage in the cohort was strong. On average, roughly 200,000 unique TCR beta nucleotide sequences were sequenced per donor among a few hundred genotyped donors of the cohort, with roughly 18% of those sequences being non-productive. The full study reports these points: V-gene and J-gene trimming of TCR beta chains was associated with a missense DCLRE1C variant in a later genetic analysis, and the association was replicated in an independent cohort. In a later analysis, the rate of TCR association differed among HLA loci, with DRB1 alleles having the most associated TCRs and HLA-C alleles having the fewest. Most TCR sequences were observed very rarely across donors, whereas some public TCRs were present in many individuals. Cytomegalovirus status was reported to be diagnosed by the classifier with high specificity and sensitivity in both the original and validation cohorts. The study listed 164 TCR beta chains as associated with cytomegalovirus. In vitro tests confirmed that a few of the cytomegalovirus-associated TCR beta chains recognize cytomegalovirus antigens. Only TCR beta chains were sequenced in this cohort, and the absence of alpha or paired-chain data limited detectable features. Because counts were too low, about 17 rarely observed V segments, including chromosome 9 orphons, were excluded from the earlier analysis of 587 of the donors. HLA typing was unavailable for some donors at each locus, so association tests used only the typed subset. Compared with equally common non-associated chains, HLA-associated TCR beta chains in a later analysis were more clonally expanded and had lower generation probabilities. Sequencing depth was assumed to be roughly uniform across donors in the presence/absence analyses, though that assumption may not hold. A cluster of highly shared sequence variants was judged likely to represent a technical artifact of the sequencing pipeline. According to a later analysis, most CMV-associated TCR beta chains appeared to be HLA-restricted, and the HLA associations seemed to be driven largely by CMV exposure. An earlier analysis of around 500 of the donors showed that most TCR beta V segments appeared in productive rearrangements either about 87% or about 30% of the time, which broadly matched IMGT annotations. Strong co-occurrence of HLA alleles, especially DR and DQ, made assigning TCR associations to individual alleles difficult. Correlated functional status among segregating V segments might be attributable to linkage disequilibrium, but an unknown experimental factor could not be ruled out. A later analysis associated about 17,000 TCR beta sequences with specific HLA alleles at a false discovery rate of 0.05. A further reported finding was that TCR beta sequences accurately predicted the HLA-A and HLA-B alleles for most subjects in the first cohort. For the cohort, immune exposure information was limited to CMV serostatus. The authors suggested that the approach could potentially be generalized to other disease states and immunological phenotypes. A later genetic analysis reported fewer N-insertions in productive TCRs among donors in an Asian-associated ancestry cluster than the roughly 620-donor mean. According to a later analysis, parvovirus B19, influenza, CMV and Epstein-Barr virus appeared linked to several top co-occurrence clusters.

The cohort was made up of 500 to 850 healthy bone marrow donors. All cohort members were sampled while nominally healthy, although unrecorded immune exposures were likely present. The donor tested CMV seronegative, placing the donor among the 350 to 400 seronegative members of the cohort. Each donor provided a peripheral blood sample, and peripheral blood mononuclear cells were used for TCR beta sequencing. The Qiagen DNeasy Blood Extraction Kit was used to extract genomic DNA from the blood cell samples. The library was obtained by the immunoSEQ multiplex PCR assay. A mixture of 60 forward primers for TCR Vbeta segments and 13 reverse primers for TCR Jbeta segments was used in the multiplex PCR. Amplification of the CDR3 region of rearranged TCR beta genes was performed with a multiplex PCR assay on genomic DNA. Amplified TCR beta libraries were sequenced as 87-base-pair reads on the Illumina HiSeq System. Regarding the original processing steps: A later analysis tallied roughly 76 million unique TCR beta chains across the 550 to 850 repertoires, and some 12 million of those chains were shared by two or more donors. Raw reads were error-corrected and collapsed into unique sequences with a nearest-neighbor algorithm that merged closely related sequences to remove PCR and sequencing errors. To assign V, D and J gene segments, CDR3 sequences were aligned to IMGT reference sequences. For a sequence to be retained, a match of at least six nucleotides to both a V gene segment and a J gene segment was required. A rearrangement was called productive if the CDR3 had no stop codons and remained in frame with V and J, and every other rearrangement was called non-productive. Following IMGT convention, CDR3 was defined as the stretch from the second conserved V-encoded cysteine to the conserved J-encoded phenylalanine. The earlier analysis of about 530 of the donors excluded any sequence lacking an unambiguous match to a single V gene segment. An earlier analysis of several hundred of the donors called V segments functional above 56.7% productive rearrangements and segregating when the between-donor standard deviation exceeded 5%. A statistical classification framework was built for diagnosing cytomegalovirus status from the catalog of TCR beta chain sequences. A later analysis assigned V and J genes by comparing TCR nucleotide sequences with IMGT/GENE-DB human TR gene sequences. The TCRdist pipeline was used in a later analysis to assign CDR3 sequences and most-parsimonious VDJ recombination scenarios. In a later analysis, every TCR beta chain was defined by the combination of its CDR3 amino acid sequence and its V-gene family, and reads without a unique V-gene family were dropped. As a way to deal with suspected cross-contamination and a sequencing artifact, a later analysis dropped 500 to 700 nucleotide sequences that were highly shared and had low generation probability. In a later analysis, a clonal expansion index was calculated for each public chain from normalized within-repertoire ranks of inferred template counts. Generation probabilities in a later analysis came from a VDJ recombination model fitted to out-of-frame rearrangements, and those results were checked against IGoR. A later analysis scored TCR-TCR, TCR-HLA and TCR-CMV co-occurrence with hypergeometric tests, applying a repertoire-size bias correction to TCR pairs. In a later analysis, false discovery rates were estimated by permuting HLA or CMV assignments 20 times. In a later analysis, co-occurring TCRs were grouped using DBSCAN, with TCRdist sequence similarity added in when clustering inside HLA-allele-positive subsets. For co-occurrence clustering, repertoires with fewer than 30,000 or more than 120,000 public chains were excluded, along with four or five repertoires with anomalous nucleotide sharing. The table was pulled from immuneACCESS by TCRdb, which kept in-frame rearrangements only. Such tables lose some clones; where checked, under half of the loss comes from unresolved V genes, and the rest has no known cause. The V and J calls and clone size are taken from that table; D and trimming were inferred from the DNA. The sample table contains around 150,000 clones; only one count was recorded for about 64% of them. The top ten clonotypes cover around 4.7% of the sample.

The sequence came from a man between 60 and 70 years old in good health and CMV-seronegative. Sequencing was done on a sample of PBMCs.

The CDR3 protein: CASSSQTGSYGYTF. Here is the DNA: TGTGCCAGCAGCTCCCAGACAGGCTCCTATGGCTACACCTTC. The receptor chain draws on TRBV5-5 and TRBJ1-2; the D region possibly corresponds to TRBD1 (6 bases align). There are 14 amino acids in the CDR3, from cysteine to phenylalanine inclusive. Only CDR3 DNA is held: 42 bases, read in frame from base 1. Relative to germline, V is 3 bases shorter and J is 4 bases shorter, with 13 bases between their ends. CDR1 and CDR2 (SGHKS, YYEKEE) derive from the germline V gene (reference sequence).